This T cell receptor (beta chain) was retrieved from a study of cytomegalovirus exposure and HLA in healthy donors. The PCR used 60 Vbeta and 13 Jbeta primers. The protocol was immunoSEQ multiplex PCR, while the TCRdb copy is restricted to in-frame clones and leaves out a portion. Of hundreds of thousands of clones listed, around 80% are singletons. The study's findings and limits: It was only CMV serostatus that was available as immune exposure information.

Concerning this clone itself: The antigen remains undetermined.

Source material: PBMCs. This clonotype was obtained from a man between 35 and 55 years old in good health and CMV-seropositive.

CDR3 DNA: TGTGCCAGCAGCTTAGGACTCCGGGACTGGGGGTACAATGAGCAGTTCTTC. Translation: CASSLGLRDWGYNEQFF. This chain connects TRBV7-2 to TRBJ2-1, with D tentatively TRBD2 (6 bases). CDR1 SGHTA and CDR2 FQGNSA come from the germline V gene. This CDR3 has 17 amino acids. The V end was cut by 1 base, the J end by 4 bases, with 17 bases between.